The rows below give T cell receptor beta chains drawn from one sample of a study of cytomegalovirus exposure and HLA in healthy donors. Data came from immunoSEQ multiplex PCR; TCRdb stores just in-frame clones and leaves some out. The data show under 250,000 clones, around 83% seen once. Sample: PBMCs. These receptors came from a woman between 40 and 50 years old in good health and CMV-seronegative. CDR3s include the opening cysteine and the closing phenylalanine or tryptophan. Fields, in order: V gene, J gene, D gene, clone size, CDR3 DNA, CDR3 protein. A D gene is named only where the DNA matches it firmly. Rows give clone size only sometimes, using once, few, many, or a class for an expanded clone.

>TRBV6-5|TRBJ2-7|.|.
TGTGCCAGCAGTTACGATGTTAACGGCGAGCAGTACTTC
CASSYDVNGEQYF
>TRBV15|TRBJ2-5|TRBD1|.
TGTGCCACCAGCAGAGGGGCGGACAGGGGAGAGACCCAGTACTTC
CATSRGADRGETQYF
>TRBV2|TRBJ2-1|.|.
TGTGCCAGCAGCCACAAGGGGGGGAATGAGCAGTTCTTC
CASSHKGGNEQFF
>TRBV5-1|TRBJ2-2|TRBD2|.
TGCGCCAGCAGCTTTAGCGGGAGGGCCCGAACCGGGGAGCTGTTTTTT
CASSFSGRARTGELFF
>TRBV29-1|TRBJ2-7|TRBD1|.
TGCAGCGCTGGACCCGGGACAGGGACCTACGAGCAGTACTTC
CSAGPGTGTYEQYF
>TRBV19|TRBJ1-1|.|.
TGTGCCAGTAGTCGTATTGGAACAGACGAAGCTTTCTTT
CASSRIGTDEAFF
>TRBV2|TRBJ2-3|TRBD2|.
TGTGCCAGCAGTTCACTAGCGGGAGGGCCAAATACGCAGTATTTT
CASSSLAGGPNTQYF
>TRBV11-2|TRBJ2-5|.|.
TGTGCCAGCAGCTGGGGCCGGGACATCCAAGAGACCCAGTACTTC
CASSWGRDIQETQYF
>TRBV14|TRBJ1-1|.|.
TGTGCCAGCAGCCTAGGACGGCAGGGCCTAAGATATCGGAACACTGAAGCTTTCTTT
CASSLGRQGLRYRNTEAFF
>TRBV27|TRBJ1-4|.|few
TGTGCCAGCAGTCCGAGGGAGGGTGAAAAACTGTTTTTT
CASSPREGEKLFF
>TRBV10-3|TRBJ2-1|TRBD2|.
TGTGCCATAGGACTAGCGGGAGTGGGGTACAATGAGCAGTTCTTC
CAIGLAGVGYNEQFF
>TRBV5-1|TRBJ2-5|TRBD2|.
TGCGCCAGCAGCTTCGGGGCGGGAGGGGGCCAAGAGACCCAGTACTTC
CASSFGAGGGQETQYF
>TRBV5-1|TRBJ1-2|.|.
TGCGCCAGCAGTTACGACTTACATGGCTACACCTTC
CASSYDLHGYTF
>TRBV9|TRBJ2-7|TRBD1|.
TGTGCCAGCAGCGGAGCCGGGACAGGCGCCTACGAGCAGTACTTC
CASSGAGTGAYEQYF
>TRBV30|TRBJ2-1|.|.
TGTGCCTGGAGCGACATAAGGTCCAATGAGCAGTTCTTC
CAWSDIRSNEQFF
>TRBV2|TRBJ2-3|TRBD1|few
TGTGCCAGCAGTGAAGATCAGGGGGCTGTTGCAGATACGCAGTATTTT
CASSEDQGAVADTQYF
>TRBV9|TRBJ2-5|.|.
TGTGCCAGCAGCGTAGCGGGACAAGAGACCCAGTACTTC
CASSVAGQETQYF
>TRBV9|TRBJ1-1|.|few
TGTGCCAGCAGCCTTTCCCCAAAGAGGGTTGGAACTGAAGCTTTCTTT
CASSLSPKRVGTEAFF
>TRBV5-1|TRBJ2-2|TRBD1|.
TGCGCCAGCAGCTTGTCAGGGACAGCGAACACCGGGGAGCTGTTTTTT
CASSLSGTANTGELFF
>TRBV18|TRBJ2-3|TRBD1|.
TGTGCCAGCTCACCTCCGGGACAGGGTGCAGATACGCAGTATTTT
CASSPPGQGADTQYF
>TRBV4-2|TRBJ2-5|TRBD2|.
TGTGCCAGCAGCCAAGATCACCGGGCGGGGGAAGAGACCCAGTACTTC
CASSQDHRAGEETQYF
>TRBV19|TRBJ1-3|.|.
TGTGCCAGTACCGGTTTTGAGGCTGGAAACACCATATATTTT
CASTGFEAGNTIYF
>TRBV6-1|TRBJ2-3|TRBD1|.
TGTGCCGGGAGACAGGGGTCTAGCACAGATACGCAGTATTTT
CAGRQGSSTDTQYF
>TRBV28|TRBJ2-2|.|.
TGTGCCAGCACCGTCGGAGGGGCCGGGGAGCTGTTTTTT
CASTVGGAGELFF
>TRBV5-1|TRBJ1-2|.|.
TGCGCCAGCAGCTTGGACAGGATCTATGGCTACACCTTC
CASSLDRIYGYTF
>TRBV28|TRBJ1-5|.|.
TGTGCCAGCAGTTCGGTTGGGCTACACAATCAGCCCCAGCATTTT
CASSSVGLHNQPQHF
>TRBV6-4|TRBJ1-1|.|.
TGTGCCAGCAGTGACGGGGAGGATGAAGCTTTCTTT
CASSDGEDEAFF
>TRBV7-8|TRBJ2-1|TRBD2|.
TGTGCCAGCAACTTCCTAGCGGGAGGCTACAATGAGCAGTTCTTC
CASNFLAGGYNEQFF
>TRBV11-2|TRBJ2-7|TRBD2|.
TGTGCCAGCAGCCAGGGACTAGTGGCCCTTGAGCAGTACTTC
CASSQGLVALEQYF
>TRBV18|TRBJ2-7|TRBD2|.
TGTGCCAGCTCCCCTAGCGGGAGTAGCGAGCAGTACTTC
CASSPSGSSEQYF
>TRBV5-1|TRBJ2-7|TRBD1|.
TGCGCCAGCAGCTTGGGCGTCGGACAGGGGCTGTACGAGCAGTACTTC
CASSLGVGQGLYEQYF
>TRBV19|TRBJ1-2|.|.
TGTGCCAGTAAACAAATGGAGAACTATGGCTACACCTTC
CASKQMENYGYTF
>TRBV4-1|TRBJ1-1|.|.
TGTGCCAGCAGCCAAGGCGGGAACACTGAAGCTTTCTTT
CASSQGGNTEAFF
>TRBV28|TRBJ2-1|TRBD1|.
TGTGCCAGCATGACAGGGGGCCGCCACAATGAGCAGTTCTTC
CASMTGGRHNEQFF
>TRBV2|TRBJ2-5|TRBD2|.
TGTGCCAGCAGTGAGAGCGGGAGCCTACAAGAGACCCAGTACTTC
CASSESGSLQETQYF
>TRBV27|TRBJ1-2|.|.
TGTGCCAGCAGTTTTGAACGGGACTATGGCTACACCTTC
CASSFERDYGYTF
>TRBV9|TRBJ2-7|TRBD2|few
TGTGCCAGCAGCCCGGGACTAGCGGGAACCTACGAGCAGTACTTC
CASSPGLAGTYEQYF
>TRBV30|TRBJ2-1|TRBD2|once
TGTGCCTGGATAGCGGGACTAGCGGGGATCAATGAGCAGTTCTTC
CAWIAGLAGINEQFF
>TRBV7-2|TRBJ2-7|TRBD1|.
TGTGCCAGCAGCCCAAAGGGCGGGACAGGGTACGAGCAGTACTTC
CASSPKGGTGYEQYF
>TRBV6-1|TRBJ2-2|TRBD2|.
TGTGCCAGCAACCCGGGACTAGGGTCCGGGGAGCTGTTTTTT
CASNPGLGSGELFF
>TRBV27|TRBJ2-6|TRBD1|.
TGTGCCAGCAGCGGACAGGTAGCTGGGGCCAACGTCCTGACTTTC
CASSGQVAGANVLTF
>TRBV5-1|TRBJ1-4|.|.
TGCGCCAGCAGGAGGACAGCTAATGAAAAACTGTTTTTT
CASRRTANEKLFF
>TRBV27|TRBJ2-7|.|.
TGTGCCAGCAGTTTCCAGGGAAGCTACGAGCAGTACTTC
CASSFQGSYEQYF
>TRBV12-5|TRBJ2-7|.|few
TGTGCTAGTGGTTTCCACGACACGACCTACGAGCAGTACTTC
CASGFHDTTYEQYF
>TRBV7-9|TRBJ2-7|.|.
TGTGCCAGCAGCTCACCGGGAAAAACCTACGAGCAGTACTTC
CASSSPGKTYEQYF
>TRBV4-1|TRBJ1-2|TRBD1|.
TGCGCCAGCAGCCCGGGGACAGGGGGCATTCGGTATGGCTACACCTTC
CASSPGTGGIRYGYTF
>TRBV5-1|TRBJ2-1|.|.
TGCGCCAGCAGCTGGGCCGCCGGAGGAAATGAGCAGTTCTTC
CASSWAAGGNEQFF
>TRBV27|TRBJ2-7|.|.
TGTGCCAGCACCCTAGTCGGAGGGGTTTTATCGGAGCAGTACTTC
CASTLVGGVLSEQYF
>TRBV9|TRBJ2-1|TRBD2|.
TGTGCCAGCAGTTCGGGACTACCCTACAATGAGCAGTTCTTC
CASSSGLPYNEQFF
>TRBV2|TRBJ1-3|.|.
TGTGCCAGCAGTGAAGCTACAGGGTTCTCTGGAAACACCATATATTTT
CASSEATGFSGNTIYF